The 5 T cell receptor beta chains in this list originate from one sample, sequenced in a study of T cell changes during pregnancy in multiple sclerosis (dated by TCRdb to the late 2010s). The library came from the immunoSEQ multiplex PCR assay. This immuneACCESS table, as held by TCRdb, lists in-frame sequences with V and J called but not all clones. Of the missing ones, under half trace to an unresolved V gene in checked studies; the others have no known cause. The table for this sample lists fewer than 85,000 clones; 85% to 95% of them were counted only once. Clones ranked in the top ten supply less than 2.5% of the sample. Sequencing was performed on peripheral blood, taken before pregnancy. The origin of the receptors is a female donor with multiple sclerosis, enrolled in a pregnancy study.

This chain uses TRBV7-2 with TRBJ2-5, with no clear D. Germline values: CDR1 SGHTA, CDR2 FQGNSA. This CDR3 is 12 amino acids long. V was shortened by 5 bases and J by 5 bases, with 9 bases between the two germline ends. CDR3 bases: TGTGCCAGCAGCCGTGATCGGGAGACCCAGTACTTC. Its protein is CASSRDRETQYF.

The rearrangement joins TRBV7-2 to TRBJ2-1; possibly TRBD2 for D (8 bases). The CDR3 is made up of 18 amino acids. V lost 1 base and J 2 bases, leaving 18 bases between the germline ends. Germline CDR1 and CDR2: SGHTA and FQGNSA. The CDR3 DNA reads TGTGCCAGCAGCTTAGTCTCAGGGGGACTAGTAACCTACAATGAGCAGTTCTTC. This gives the protein CASSLVSGGLVTYNEQFF.

The chain has TRBV10-3 and TRBJ1-2; D unclear. This CDR3 has 16 amino acids. Germline lookup yields CDR1 ENHRY and CDR2 SYGVKD. Trimming removed 2 bases from V and 1 base from J, with 14 bases in between. The CDR3 sequence is CAISEPSRSVNYGYTF. The DNA for the CDR3 is TGTGCCATCAGTGAGCCTAGCAGATCAGTTAACTATGGCTACACCTTC.

This chain connects TRBV4-3 to TRBJ1-1; D is undetermined. CDR1 is LGHNA, CDR2 YSLEER, per germline. This CDR3 has 14 amino acids. V was pared by 4 bases and J by 4 bases, with 13 bases between. CDR3 amino acids: CASSLGSGGTEAFF. The CDR3 coding sequence is TGCGCCAGCAGCCTGGGCTCAGGTGGCACTGAAGCTTTCTTT.

The chain couples TRBV28 to TRBJ1-3; D may be TRBD1 (5 bases). The CDR3 consists of 15 residues. Trimming took off 6 bases at V and 0 bases at J, with 12 bases between the two ends. Looked up from germline, CDR1 is MDHEN and CDR2 is SYDVKM. CDR3 protein: CASSFRGHSGNTIYF. The CDR3 DNA is TGTGCCAGCAGCTTCCGTGGACACTCTGGAAACACCATATATTTT. Drawing the rest from reference TRBV28 and TRBJ1-3, the complete variable domain is DVKVTQSSRYLVKRTGEKVFLECVQDMDHENMFWYRQDPGLGLRLIYFSYDVKMKEKGDIPEGYSVSREKKERFSLILESASTNQTSMYLCASSFRGHSGNTIYFGEGSWLTVV.